What follows are 25 T cell receptor beta chains derived from one specimen sequenced in a study of T-cell memory formation after mild COVID-19. TCRdb itself ran the 5' RACE reads through MiXCR, one entry per CDR3 protein. The sample comprises more than 110,000 distinct CDR3 sequences, 20% to 25% of which are singletons, and approximately 24% rests with the top ten. Source material: PBMCs or a T cell subset sorted from them (not recorded which). These receptors came from an adult woman who had mild COVID-19 (a few samples of this study predate the infection). Cell type and time point are not known.

CDR3 sequence: CATQQVLTDTQYF. CDR3 sequence (DNA): TGTGCCACCCAACAGGTGCTCACAGATACGCAGTATTTT. The chain employs TRBV15 and TRBJ2-3; D might be TRBD1 (5 bases). V lost 8 bases, J lost 2 bases, and 11 bases lay in between. The CDR3 covers 13 residues. The germline gives CDR1 LNHNV, CDR2 YYDKDF (reference sequence).

The chain has TRBV7-6 and TRBJ2-5; 7 nucleotides align to TRBD2. Losses at the gene ends were 2 bases for V and 5 bases for J; bases not matched to a gene: 8. Germline CDR1 is SGHVS and CDR2 is FNYEAQ. The CDR3 runs 15 residues. The CDR3: CASSLRSLRGETQYF. The CDR3, as DNA: TGTGCCAGCAGCTTAAGAAGCTTGCGGGGGGAGACCCAGTACTTC.

V and J are TRBV4-3 and TRBJ2-4; 7 nucleotides match TRBD2. The CDR3 has 15 residues. Germline CDR1 LGHNA, CDR2 YSLEER. The junction had 3 bases not matched to a gene; V was cut back by 1 base and J by 3 bases. The CDR3 region has the DNA TGCGCCAGCAGCCAAGGCGCTAGCGGCAAAAACATTCAGTACTTC. Protein sequence: CASSQGASGKNIQYF.

The chain is built from TRBV14 and TRBJ2-7; a weak D match, TRBD1 (6 bases). In germline, CDR1 is SGHDN, CDR2 FVKESK. V gave up 2 bases and J gave up 2 bases, with 13 bases separating them. The CDR3 contains 15 residues. In nucleotides, the CDR3 is TGTGCCAGCAGCCAAACCGGGACAACTCCCTACGAGCAGTACTTC. The encoded protein is CASSQTGTTPYEQYF.

The chain joins TRBV18 to TRBJ2-5; D uncertain. Germline assignment: CDR1 KGHSH and CDR2 LQKENI. The CDR3 sequence is 14 residues long. Deletions cut 3 bases from V and 1 base from J, with 9 bases between. The CDR3 here is CASSPGSTQETQYF. The CDR3 nucleotides read TGTGCCAGCTCACCGGGGTCTACCCAAGAGACCCAGTACTTC. Together with reference TRBV18 and TRBJ2-5, the CDR3 gives the full variable domain: NAGVMQNPRHLVRRRGQEARLRCSPMKGHSHVYWYRQLPEEGLKFMVYLQKENIIDESGMPKERFSAEFPKEGPSILRIQQVVRGDSAAYFCASSPGSTQETQYFGPGTRLLVL.

This clonotype was seen only a few times. The chain combines TRBV4-3 with TRBJ2-3; D might be TRBD1 (6 bases). From germline, CDR1 is LGHNA and CDR2 YSLEER. The CDR3 spans 17 residues. The V end was cut by 1 base, the J end by 2 bases, with 16 bases between. The CDR3 loop reads CASSQVPGAFLTDTQYF. In DNA, the CDR3 is TGCGCCAGCAGCCAAGTCCCAGGGGCATTCCTCACAGATACGCAGTATTTT.

At least ten counts were recorded for this clonotype. V gene TRBV4-3 combines with J gene TRBJ2-5, with 10 bases fitting TRBD2. The V and J ends lost 0 bases and 2 bases, in that order; junction bases with no gene match: 9. There are 18 residues in the CDR3. Germline CDR1 is LGHNA and CDR2 is YSLEER. CDR3 DNA sequence: TGCGCCAGCAGCCAAGATCATAGGCTAGCGGGGGCTCAAGAGACCCAGTACTTC. This codes for CASSQDHRLAGAQETQYF.

CDR3 amino acids: CATSGNSGGGYTF. For the CDR3, the DNA is TGTGCCACCAGCGGTAACTCAGGGGGAGGCTACACCTTC. V usage is TRBV15 and J usage is TRBJ1-2, with 7 positions matching TRBD1. V lost 5 bases and J lost 8; bases outside the gene matches: 8. The CDR3 runs 13 residues. Germline assignment: CDR1 LNHNV and CDR2 YYDKDF (reference sequence).

This clonotype has only a few counts. The CDR3 sequence is CASSYTDRGSEQYF. The DNA for the CDR3 is TGTGCCAGCAGTTACACGGACAGGGGTAGCGAGCAGTACTTC. V gene TRBV6-5 combines with J gene TRBJ2-7, with 9 nucleotides matching TRBD1. V lost 2 bases, J lost 6 bases, and 5 bases stayed unmatched. The CDR3 spans 14 residues. Germline CDR1 and CDR2: MNHEY and SVGAGI.

The CDR3 DNA reads as TGCAGTGCTATCCGTTTCGAGGGGCGCATCGCCGACACTGAAGCTTTCTTT. The encoded protein is CSAIRFEGRIADTEAFF. V gene TRBV20-1 combines with J gene TRBJ1-1; D possibly corresponds to TRBD1 (5 bases). The CDR3 totals 17 residues. CDR1 is DFQATT, CDR2 SNEGSKA, per germline (reference sequence). The V gene lost 4 bases and the J gene lost 3 bases, with 24 bases spanning the gap.

This clonotype has a handful of counts. The chain recombines TRBV20-1 with TRBJ2-2; the match to TRBD1 covers 9 bases. Germline V CDR1 and CDR2: DFQATT, SNEGSKA (reference sequence). Germline trimming cut 6 bases from V and 6 bases from J; bases unmatched to any gene: 11. CDR3 length: 15 residues. CDR3 amino acids: CSAPTGGSLAGELFF. The DNA of the CDR3 is TGCAGTGCGCCCACAGGGGGCAGTTTGGCCGGGGAGCTGTTTTTT.

This clonotype occurred a few times. This chain connects TRBV6-2 or TRBV6-3 to TRBJ1-2; D is uncertain. Germline V gene data show CDR1 as MNHEY and CDR2 as SVGEGT. Trimming shortened V by 6 bases and J by 1 base, and 9 bases separated the two germline ends. The CDR3 contains 13 residues. The CDR3 protein is CASSGELNYGYTF. For the CDR3, the DNA is TGTGCCAGCAGCGGGGAACTTAACTATGGCTACACCTTC.

The gene calls are TRBV7-9 and TRBJ1-1, with 7 bases lining up with TRBD1. The CDR3 is made up of 15 amino acids. V gave up 2 bases and J gave up 3 bases; unmatched junction bases: 6. Germline CDR1 SEHNR, CDR2 FQNEAQ (reference sequence). Written as DNA, the CDR3 is TGTGCCAGCAGCTTAATGGCAGGGGGATACACTGAAGCTTTCTTT. It yields the protein CASSLMAGGYTEAFF.

The J gene is TRBJ2-3, the V gene TRBV6-5; no reliable D call. Germline V CDR1 and CDR2: MNHEY, SVGAGI. This CDR3 is built from 12 residues. Deletions cut 4 bases from V and 2 bases from J, with 4 bases between. The CDR3 protein is CASSSPTDTQYF. The DNA of the CDR3 is TGTGCCAGCAGTTCGCCCACAGATACGCAGTATTTT.

The chain has TRBV6-5 and TRBJ1-1, with D uncertain. The CDR3 spans 14 residues. Trimming took off 0 bases at V and 2 bases at J, with 7 bases between the two ends. Germline CDR1 is MNHEY and CDR2 is SVGAGI. The CDR3 sequence: CASSYSRQNTEAFF. Here the CDR3 DNA reads TGTGCCAGCAGTTACTCTCGACAAAACACTGAAGCTTTCTTT.

Only a few counts were recorded for this clonotype. The gene calls are TRBV13 and TRBJ1-1; D may be TRBD1 (5 bases). Trimming shortened V by 3 bases and J by 1 base, and 6 bases separated the two germline ends. The CDR3 has 13 residues. The germline CDR1 and CDR2 sequences are PRHDT and FYEKMQ (reference sequence). In DNA, the CDR3 is TGTGCCAGCAGCTTTACAGGGAACACTGAAGCTTTCTTT. The encoded protein is CASSFTGNTEAFF.

In its sample, this clonotype is medium-sized. The chain employs TRBV7-9 and TRBJ2-7, with TRBD1 matching 8 bases. CDR3 length equals 14 residues. Trimming at V came to 5 bases and at J to 3 bases, leaving 6 bases not matched to a gene. CDR1 and CDR2 (germline): SEHNR, FQNEAQ (reference sequence). The CDR3 loop reads CASSHRDRNYEQYF. The CDR3 DNA is TGTGCCAGCAGCCACCGGGACAGGAACTACGAGCAGTACTTC.

The chain couples TRBV20-1 to TRBJ2-7, with D possibly matching TRBD1 (6 bases). Trimming removed 5 bases at V and 0 bases at J, with 14 bases between. In germline, CDR1 is DFQATT, CDR2 SNEGSKA (reference sequence). The CDR3 contains 14 residues. The CDR3 region has the DNA TGCAGTGCTGATCAAACAGGGAACTCCTACGAGCAGTACTTC. Translated, it gives CSADQTGNSYEQYF.

This clonotype was counted many times. The J gene is TRBJ2-1, the V gene TRBV20-1; 9 bases map to TRBD2. V shed 0 bases, J shed 8 bases, and the junction held 8 bases outside the gene matches. The germline V gene has CDR1 DFQATT and CDR2 SNEGSKA (reference sequence). CDR3 size: 15 residues. CDR3 residues: CSARDQGLAFDEQFF. In DNA, the CDR3 is TGCAGTGCTAGAGATCAGGGACTAGCCTTCGATGAGCAGTTCTTC.

This clonotype has only a few counts. This rearrangement joins TRBV3-1 to TRBJ2-3; 9 bases fit TRBD2. Per the germline V gene, CDR1 is LGHDT and CDR2 is YNNKEL (reference sequence). The CDR3 contains 15 residues. After removal of 0 bases from V and 5 bases from J, the junction contained 3 bases not matched to a gene. The CDR3 is CASSQDGTSQDTQYF. The CDR3, as DNA: TGTGCCAGCAGCCAAGATGGGACTAGCCAAGATACGCAGTATTTT.

Comments on this clonotype: Relative to the germline gene, one junction end is altered; a read error may explain this. The genes are TRBV7-6 and TRBJ1-2; possible D gene TRBD1, 6 bases. Germline V CDR1 and CDR2: SGHVS, FNYEAQ. The CDR3 has 13 amino acids. DNA for the CDR3: TGTGCCAGCAGCTCCTACCAAGGGGGGACTCCTCACTTC. Protein: CASSSYQGGTPHF.

DNA for the CDR3: TGCAGTGCCAGGGAAATAGCGGGAGATTTTTCCTACGAGCAGTACTTC. Its translation is CSAREIAGDFSYEQYF. The chain recombines TRBV20-1 with TRBJ2-7; 9 positions match TRBD2. Germline trimming cut 6 bases from V and 1 base from J; bases unmatched to any gene: 13. The CDR3 loop spans 16 amino acids. Looked up from germline, CDR1 is DFQATT and CDR2 is SNEGSKA (reference sequence).

This clonotype occurred a few times. The conserved final phenylalanine or tryptophan is absent from the CDR3, which likely points to a read error. The DNA is left out, because the CDR3 cannot be placed on it with certainty; the CDR3 is given as TCRdb lists it. The chain combines TRBV30 with TRBJ1-2; the table's D gene call, TRBD1, was not cross checked with the DNA. The CDR3 contains 12 residues when both ends are counted. Per germline, CDR1 GTSNPN and CDR2 SVGIG (reference sequence). The chain's CDR3 is CAWSVRRGRRFS.

V and J are TRBV24-1 and TRBJ2-2; D possibly corresponds to TRBD2 (6 bases). The CDR3 sequence is 18 residues long. The germline V and J ends were trimmed by 0 bases and 0 bases, with 13 bases remaining between them. In germline, CDR1 is KGHDR, CDR2 SFDVKD. In nucleotides, the CDR3 is TGTGCCACCAGTGATTTGTTACCGGGACTCCCGAACACCGGGGAGCTGTTTTTT. It yields the protein CATSDLLPGLPNTGELFF.

In its sample, this clonotype was seen a few times. The chain is built from TRBV7-9 and TRBJ2-6; 7 bases fit TRBD1. This CDR3 is built from 17 residues. Trimming cost V 5 bases and J 0 bases; bases outside gene matches: 7. Germline V gene sequence: CDR1 SEHNR, CDR2 FQNEAQ (reference sequence). The CDR3 DNA follows: TGTGCCAGCAGCGTAGGACAGGAGAGCTCTGGGGCCAACGTCCTGACTTTC. This codes for CASSVGQESSGANVLTF.